This is a list of T cell receptor beta chains from one sample in a study of CD8+ T cells in alopecia areata. This table comes from immunoSEQ multiplex PCR, and its TCRdb copy is limited to in-frame clones, with some not included. The data hold 20,000 or so clones, with under 75% observed a single time. The sequencing used skin, collected at week 0. All receptors come from a human donor with alopecia areata. CDR3s include the opening cysteine and the closing phenylalanine or tryptophan. Each record gives: J gene, V gene, D gene, clone size, CDR3 DNA, CDR3 protein. D genes are given only for firm matches. Clone size is stated in some rows and not others, as once, few, many or a class when expanded.

TRBJ1-1	TRBV5-5	TRBD1	.	TGTGCCAGCAGCTTAGAAAAGGACAGGAAAGCTTTCTTT	CASSLEKDRKAFF
TRBJ1-5	TRBV7-7	.	.	TGTGCTAGCAGCCACACCTATGGGGACTGTAATCAGCCCCAGCATTTT	CASSHTYGDCNQPQHF
TRBJ2-3	TRBV11-2	TRBD2	few	TGTGCCAGCAGCTCACAAGGACTAGCGGGTACCTCCGGGGCAGATACGCAGTATTTT	CASSSQGLAGTSGADTQYF
TRBJ2-3	TRBV7-9	.	.	TGTGCCAGCAGCTTAGAAGATACGCAGTATTTT	CASSLEDTQYF
TRBJ1-1	TRBV4-2	.	.	TGTGCCAGCAGCCACACACCTGACTGGAGCACTGAAGCTTTCTTT	CASSHTPDWSTEAFF
TRBJ2-3	TRBV4-1	.	.	TGCGCCAGCAGCCCTCAGGGGCGGGGGCCGAGGGGAGATACGCAGTATTTT	CASSPQGRGPRGDTQYF
TRBJ2-3	TRBV7-2	TRBD1	.	TGTGCCAGCAGCCTGACAGGGGCTAGCACAGATACGCAGTATTTT	CASSLTGASTDTQYF
TRBJ1-3	TRBV27	.	few	TGTGCCAGCAGTTTACAGGGTCAAACGGGAGGAAACACCATATATTTT	CASSLQGQTGGNTIYF
TRBJ2-3	TRBV2	.	once	TGTGCCAGCAGCCGGGGCGGGCGTCTTTTAGATACGCAGTATTTT	CASSRGGRLLDTQYF
TRBJ1-5	TRBV6-6	.	few	TGTGCCAGCAGTTACCCAGGAGGGCCCCAGCATTTT	CASSYPGGPQHF
TRBJ1-2	TRBV6-5	.	.	TGTGCCAGCAGTTACTCGATGGGGGTCGGCTATGGCTACACCTTC	CASSYSMGVGYGYTF
TRBJ2-6	TRBV5-1	.	.	TGCGCCAGCAGCTTGGACGGAGGGGGAGGGGCCAACGTCCTGACTTTC	CASSLDGGGGANVLTF
TRBJ1-1	TRBV7-9	.	.	TGTGCCAGCAGCTTAGCGCACGGTACCAACACTGAAGCTTTCTTT	CASSLAHGTNTEAFF
TRBJ2-7	TRBV6-6	.	.	TGTGCCAGCAGTTACGACAGCTCCTACGAGCAGTACTTC	CASSYDSSYEQYF
TRBJ1-1	TRBV4-3	.	.	TGCGCCAGCAGCCAAGTCCCGAACACTGAAGCTTTCTTT	CASSQVPNTEAFF
TRBJ1-2	TRBV7-6	TRBD1	few	TGTGCCAGCACCGACGACAGGGGGTGGGATGGCTACACCTTC	CASTDDRGWDGYTF
TRBJ1-6	TRBV7-9	.	.	TGTGCCAGCAGCTTATCCCAGCCGGGGAATTCACCCCTCCACTTT	CASSLSQPGNSPLHF
TRBJ2-7	TRBV7-2	.	few	TGTGCCAGCAGCTTAAACGGGGGGCCCGGAAGCGAGCAGTACTTC	CASSLNGGPGSEQYF
TRBJ2-2	TRBV7-3	.	.	TGTGCCAGCAGCGCCCGGGACGGAAACACCGGGGAGCTGTTTTTT	CASSARDGNTGELFF
TRBJ2-1	TRBV4-2	TRBD1	few	TGTGCCAGCAGCCAACCCCAGGGGGACAATGAGCAGTTCTTC	CASSQPQGDNEQFF
TRBJ2-7	TRBV23-1	.	.	TGCGCCAGACCGGCAGGGGAGGCCTACGAGCAGTACTTC	CARPAGEAYEQYF
TRBJ2-7	TRBV7-2	.	.	TGTGCCAGCAGCCCACCCCTAGCAGGGAGCCACGAGCAGTACTTC	CASSPPLAGSHEQYF
TRBJ2-7	TRBV6-8	TRBD2	few	TGTGCCAGCAGTCTATCACTAGCGGGGGGGGACGAGCAGTACTTC	CASSLSLAGGDEQYF